A selection of T cell receptor beta chains follows, all from one sample in a study of T cell responses to AZD1222 COVID-19 vaccine. Libraries were prepared by immunoSEQ multiplex PCR; TCRdb keeps only in-frame clonotypes and omits some of them. This table holds more than 150,000 clones, under 95% found once. Material: peripheral blood, obtained on day 0 of AZD1222 vaccination. These receptor sequences come from an adult in good health. Each CDR3 is given with its conserved first and last residue. The order of the fields is V gene, D gene, clone size, J gene, CDR3 protein, CDR3 DNA. A D gene is named only where the DNA matches it firmly. Clone size is stated in some rows and not others, as once, few, many or a class when expanded.

>TRBV12-3/TRBV12-4|-|-|TRBJ2-7
CASSTPDRREQYF
TGTGCCAGCAGCACTCCCGACAGGAGAGAGCAGTACTTC
>TRBV28|-|-|TRBJ2-1
CASSLVRYGGNEQFF
TGTGCCAGCAGTTTAGTGCGCTACGGCGGCAATGAGCAGTTCTTC
>TRBV6-5|-|-|TRBJ2-1
CASHNGGEQFF
TGTGCCAGTCACAACGGTGGTGAGCAGTTCTTC
>TRBV9|TRBD1|-|TRBJ2-1
CASGGDRPLSYNEQFF
TGTGCCAGCGGAGGGGACAGGCCCCTCTCCTACAATGAGCAGTTCTTC
>TRBV6-5|-|once|TRBJ2-3
CASSYSKDTDTQYF
TGTGCCAGCAGTTACTCGAAGGACACAGATACGCAGTATTTT
>TRBV4-2|-|-|TRBJ2-5
CASSSTTGTAFETQYF
TGTGCCAGCAGCTCAACAACCGGGACCGCATTCGAGACCCAGTACTTC
>TRBV5-1|TRBD1|once|TRBJ2-7
CASSPGTAWREQYF
TGCGCCAGCAGCCCCGGGACAGCCTGGCGAGAGCAGTACTTC
>TRBV30|TRBD1|-|TRBJ1-1
CALARTGGFAFF
TGTGCCTTAGCCCGGACAGGCGGGTTTGCTTTCTTT
>TRBV2|TRBD1|many|TRBJ1-2
CASPGIAWNGGQGAWYYGYTF
TGTGCCAGCCCGGGGATTGCCTGGAACGGGGGACAGGGGGCGTGGTACTATGGCTACACCTTC
>TRBV13|-|-|TRBJ2-1
CASSPPRGGTYIREQFF
TGTGCCAGCAGCCCCCCGAGAGGCGGGACCTACATCCGAGAGCAGTTCTTC
>TRBV29-1|TRBD1|once|TRBJ1-4
CSIGQGKGDEKLFF
TGCAGCATCGGACAGGGCAAAGGAGATGAAAAACTGTTTTTT
>TRBV2|TRBD1|-|TRBJ1-1
CASRRTGVMNTEAFF
TGTGCCAGCAGAAGGACAGGGGTTATGAACACTGAAGCTTTCTTT
>TRBV2|-|once|TRBJ1-1
CASRTQGRGEAFF
TGTGCCAGCCGCACTCAAGGGCGAGGTGAAGCTTTCTTT
>TRBV5-1|-|-|TRBJ1-4
CASSLDGTGNEKLFF
TGCGCCAGCAGCTTGGACGGAACAGGAAATGAAAAACTGTTTTTT
>TRBV10-3|TRBD1|-|TRBJ1-2
CAIRGDSNYGYTF
TGTGCCATCAGAGGGGACAGTAACTATGGCTACACCTTC
>TRBV6-6|TRBD1|-|TRBJ1-2
CASRPHRGIYGYTF
TGTGCCAGCAGGCCGCACAGGGGGATCTATGGCTACACCTTC
>TRBV5-5|-|-|TRBJ2-7
CASSETYEQYF
TGTGCCAGCAGCGAAACCTACGAGCAGTACTTC
>TRBV19|-|-|TRBJ1-2
CASTGWAGNGYTF
TGTGCCTCTACCGGCTGGGCGGGGAATGGCTACACCTTC
>TRBV30|-|-|TRBJ2-7
CARQGKTYEQYF
TGTGCCCGCCAGGGGAAAACCTACGAGCAGTACTTC
>TRBV7-2|-|-|TRBJ2-3
CASSYTRVAKDTQYF
TGTGCCAGCAGTTATACCAGGGTCGCGAAAGATACGCAGTATTTT
>TRBV18|-|-|TRBJ2-1
CASSPGLNEQFF
TGTGCCAGCTCACCCGGCTTAAATGAGCAGTTCTTC
>TRBV9|-|-|TRBJ2-1
CASSPRVAYNEQFF
TGTGCCAGCAGCCCCAGGGTGGCCTACAATGAGCAGTTCTTC
>TRBV4-2|-|few|TRBJ1-1
CASSQVDTEAFF
TGTGCCAGCAGCCAAGTGGATACGGAAGCTTTCTTT
>TRBV6-4|-|-|TRBJ2-2
CASSNGPGELFF
TGTGCCAGCAGTAACGGACCCGGGGAGCTGTTTTTT
>TRBV30|TRBD2|-|TRBJ2-3
CAWSEKGLADLTDTQYF
TGTGCCTGGAGCGAAAAAGGACTAGCGGACCTCACAGATACGCAGTATTTT
>TRBV28|-|-|TRBJ2-2
CASSFPSGELFF
TGTGCCAGCAGTTTTCCCTCCGGGGAGCTGTTTTTT
>TRBV5-1|-|-|TRBJ1-4
CASSLAVREKLFF
TGCGCCAGCAGCTTGGCGGTGCGGGAAAAACTGTTTTTT
>TRBV5-6|-|-|TRBJ2-7
CASSSPGGVRYEQYF
TGTGCCAGCAGCAGCCCAGGAGGGGTCCGCTACGAGCAGTACTTC
>TRBV30|-|-|TRBJ1-2
CAWIGGYGYTF
TGTGCCTGGATCGGCGGCTATGGCTACACCTTC
>TRBV5-1|-|-|TRBJ2-7
CASSLFVGYEQYF
TGCGCCAGCAGCTTGTTTGTGGGATACGAGCAGTACTTC
>TRBV6-5|-|-|TRBJ2-1
CASISGSPYNEQFF
TGTGCCAGCATTTCCGGGTCGCCCTACAATGAGCAGTTCTTC
>TRBV14|-|once|TRBJ2-3
CASSQPAPDTQYF
TGTGCCAGCAGCCAACCTGCGCCGGATACGCAGTATTTT
>TRBV28|-|-|TRBJ2-6
CASSLLNSGANVLTF
TGTGCCAGCAGTCTACTAAACTCTGGGGCCAACGTCCTGACTTTC
>TRBV5-1|-|-|TRBJ1-4
CASSLEVIASREKLFF
TGCGCCAGCAGCTTGGAAGTTATAGCCAGTAGGGAAAAACTGTTTTTT
>TRBV27|-|-|TRBJ2-5
CASSLSMRGGETQYF
TGTGCCAGCAGTTTATCGATGAGGGGCGGGGAGACCCAGTACTTC
>TRBV18|-|-|TRBJ2-1
CASSPTSGDNEQFF
TGTGCCAGCTCACCAACCTCTGGGGACAATGAGCAGTTCTTC
>TRBV29-1|-|-|TRBJ1-1
CSGAGRLNTEAFF
TGCAGCGGTGCTGGACGGCTGAACACTGAAGCTTTCTTT
>TRBV28|-|few|TRBJ1-5
CATQGDQRGNQPQHF
TGTGCCACACAGGGAGACCAACGAGGAAATCAGCCCCAGCATTTT
>TRBV5-6|-|-|TRBJ2-5
CASSLVETQYF
TGTGCCAGCAGCTTGGTGGAGACCCAGTACTTC